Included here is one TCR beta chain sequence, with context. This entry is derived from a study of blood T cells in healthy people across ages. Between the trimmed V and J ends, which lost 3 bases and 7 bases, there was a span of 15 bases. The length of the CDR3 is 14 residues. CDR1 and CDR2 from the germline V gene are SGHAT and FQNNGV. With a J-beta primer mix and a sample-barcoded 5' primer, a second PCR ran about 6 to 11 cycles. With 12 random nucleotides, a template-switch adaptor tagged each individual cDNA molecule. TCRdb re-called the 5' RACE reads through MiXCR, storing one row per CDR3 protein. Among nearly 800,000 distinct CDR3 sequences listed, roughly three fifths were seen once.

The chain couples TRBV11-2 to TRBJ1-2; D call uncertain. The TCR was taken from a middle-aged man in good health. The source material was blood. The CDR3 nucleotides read TGTGCCAGCAGCTTGAAGGTGGAACTCGGTGGCTACACCTTC. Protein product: CASSLKVELGGYTF.